The T cell receptor beta chain under discussion was sequenced for a study of response to subunit inactivated influenza vaccine. Using its own MiXCR run on the RT-PCR reads, TCRdb lists one record per CDR3 protein. The sample holds a few hundred thousand distinct CDR3 sequences; about 11% are singletons and the top ten take 9.5% to 12%. The CDR3 sequence is 18 residues long. Per the germline V gene, CDR1 is SGHAT and CDR2 is FQNNGV. With 3 bases clipped from V and 7 bases from J, the junction kept 14 bases outside the gene matches. These data were also filed under a second study, of T cells expressing NK-cell markers. That publication notes: A 5'RACE template switching approach incorporating UMIs was used to make TCR beta cDNA.

The sample here was PBMCs from blood, taken on the day of vaccination. V usage is TRBV11-2 and J usage is TRBJ2-1; TRBD2 matches at 11 bases. This clonotype was obtained from a man aged 50 to 59 who received an inactivated influenza vaccine. The CDR3 here is CASSFNMAGTSGKNEQFF. The DNA of the CDR3 is TGTGCCAGCAGCTTCAATATGGCCGGGACTAGCGGTAAGAATGAGCAGTTCTTC.